These 26 T cell receptor beta chains came from one sample sequenced in a study of tumor-infiltrating lymphocytes in primary liver carcinoma. A constant-region primer served to make TCR beta cDNA from about 0.45 ug total RNA. Libraries for TCR beta were built through three nested multiplex PCR rounds, which together made up a slightly modified ARM-PCR procedure. Both of the initial two PCR rounds ran for roughly 11 cycles and employed TRBV1-TRBV30 forward primers alongside a C-beta reverse primer. TCRdb processed the multiplex PCR reads anew with MiXCR; each CDR3 protein has one entry. The sample consists of about 320,000 distinct CDR3 sequences, more than 55% of them appearing once. Blood RNA came from unsorted whole blood; germline DNA was also extracted. Specimen: peripheral blood. The source of these receptors is a man aged 35 to 55 with primary liver carcinoma and hepatitis B virus infection.

This clonotype is a singleton in its sample. This may be a read error, as it is one base from a much larger clone. CDR3 residues: CVSSLALVNTDTQYF. The CDR3 bases are TGTGTCAGCAGTTTAGCGCTGGTCAACACAGATACGCAGTATTTT. The chain carries TRBV12-3 or TRBV12-4 and TRBJ2-3, with D possibly matching TRBD2 (5 bases). This CDR3 has 15 residues.

A remark on this clonotype: A much larger clone is a single base away; this may be a read error. The rearrangement uses TRBV29-1 and TRBJ2-7; D is uncertain. Germline V gene lookup returns CDR1 SQVTM and CDR2 ANQGSEA. This CDR3 spans 14 amino acids. Trimming took 3 bases from V and 7 from J, leaving 19 bases between them. CDR3 sequence reads: CSVEAGLTGGEQYF. CDR3 in DNA: TGCAGCGTTGAGGCCGGTCTAACGGGTGGGGAGCAGTACTTC.

This clonotype appeared a single time. A much more abundant neighbour one base away suggests this may be a read error. The chain employs TRBV7-9 and TRBJ2-7, with D possibly matching TRBD2 (6 bases). Trimming took 10 bases from V and 4 from J, leaving 17 bases between them. The length of the CDR3 is 13 residues. The germline V gene has CDR1 SEHNR and CDR2 FQNEAQ (reference sequence). DNA of the CDR3: TGTGCCACGGAGGGGAGAGGGGTTTACGAGCAGTACTTC. This translates into CATEGRGVYEQYF.

This clonotype has more than one count but fewer than ten. The chain uses TRBV12-3 or TRBV12-4 and TRBJ2-1; 13 bases agree with TRBD2. The V segment lost 6 bases and the J segment 4 bases; nucleotides outside the gene matches: 12. The CDR3 is made up of 18 amino acids. CDR3 protein: CASSLLAGGIPPYNEQFF. As DNA, the CDR3 is TGTGCCAGCAGCCTACTAGCGGGAGGGATCCCTCCTTACAATGAGCAGTTCTTC.

Note on this clonotype: This may be a read error: a much more frequent sequence differs by one nucleotide. The rearrangement joins TRBV5-4 to TRBJ2-1; D is unclear. CDR3 length: 12 residues. Germline assignment: CDR1 SGHNT and CDR2 YYREEE (reference sequence). Here the CDR3 DNA reads TGTACCAGCAGCCGACCGGGCGGTGAGCAGTTCTTC. This codes for CTSSRPGGEQFF.

This clonotype appeared a few times. One end of the junction does not line up with germline, which may come from a read error. The chain couples TRBV4-1 to TRBJ2-2; D may match TRBD1 or TRBD2 (5 bases each). Per germline, CDR1 MGHRA and CDR2 YSYEKL. The CDR3 contains 14 residues. The CDR3 region is CASSQRLNTGDLFF. The DNA for the CDR3 is TGCGCCAGCAGCCAGCGGTTGAACACCGGGGACCTGTTTTTT.

With respect to this clonotype: One end of the junction is discordant with germline, which a read error may explain. The chain links TRBV6-1 to TRBJ2-1; maybe TRBD2 (6 bases). The germline V gene has CDR1 MNHNS and CDR2 SASEGT. The CDR3 covers 15 residues. The CDR3 is CTSSEIGGALNEQFF. CDR3 bases: TGTACCAGCAGTGAAATCGGAGGGGCCCTCAACGAGCAGTTCTTC.

The genes are TRBV20-1 and TRBJ1-2; the D gene is possibly TRBD1 (5 bases). Germline CDR1 DFQATT, CDR2 SNEGSKA (reference sequence). Trimming stripped 0 bases from V and 8 bases from J, with 13 bases between. The CDR3 sequence is 13 residues long. The CDR3 nucleotides are TGCAGTGCTAGAGACTACAGGAGTTTGGGCTACACCTTC. Translation gives CSARDYRSLGYTF.

This clonotype was counted only a few times. V and J are TRBV5-1 and TRBJ2-7, with a weak D call TRBD2 (5 bases). V was clipped by 0 bases and J by 3 bases, with 10 bases between them. Germline assignment: CDR1 SGHRS and CDR2 YFSETQ. The CDR3 contains 14 residues. The CDR3 region is CASSLARADYEQYF. CDR3 bases: TGCGCCAGCAGCTTGGCGAGGGCGGACTACGAGCAGTACTTC.

The sample holds many counts of this clonotype. The chain joins TRBV5-6 to TRBJ2-3; 7 bases agree with TRBD2. V was pared by 0 bases and J by 2 bases, with 9 bases of the junction left unmatched. CDR1 is SGHDT, CDR2 YYEEEE, per germline. The CDR3 is made up of 17 amino acids. The CDR3 loop is CASSLATREYFTDTQYF. DNA for the CDR3: TGTGCCAGCAGCTTGGCTACGCGGGAGTATTTCACAGATACGCAGTATTTT.

For this clonotype: This could be a read error, since a much larger clone is one nucleotide away. The chain joins TRBV6-1 to TRBJ1-5, with D maybe TRBD1 (5 bases). Germline V CDR1 and CDR2: MNHNS, SASEGT. CDR3 length equals 14 residues. CDR3 region: CASSQGISNQPRHF. The CDR3, as DNA: TGTGCCAGCAGCCAGGGTATTAGCAATCAGCCCCGGCATTTT.

The gene calls are TRBV6-1 and TRBJ2-7; D gene uncertain. The CDR3 has 13 amino acids. Germline V gene sequence: CDR1 MNHNS, CDR2 SASEGT. The V gene lost 6 bases and the J gene lost 4 bases, with 13 bases spanning the gap. CDR3 loop: CASRAGSLYEQYF. In DNA, the CDR3 is TGTGCCAGCAGGGCCGGGTCTTTGTACGAGCAGTACTTC.

This clonotype has just a few counts. V usage is TRBV5-1 and J usage is TRBJ2-1; no reliable D call. Germline V lookup: CDR1 SGHRS, CDR2 YFSETQ. The V end was cut by 4 bases, the J end by 8 bases, with 16 bases between. This CDR3 region has 14 residues. The CDR3 protein is CASSNRTHPDEQFF. For the CDR3, the DNA is TGCGCCAGCAGCAATCGGACCCACCCGGATGAGCAGTTCTTC.

This clonotype was detected once. The chain combines TRBV13 with TRBJ1-1; D is uncertain. The CDR3 covers 13 residues. V lost 8 bases to trimming and J lost 4 bases, with 14 bases between them. The germline V gene encodes CDR1 PRHDT and CDR2 FYEKMQ (reference sequence). The CDR3 region is CASHDNGATEAFF. The DNA for the CDR3 is TGTGCCAGCCATGACAATGGTGCCACTGAAGCTTTCTTT.

To note about this clonotype: It may be a read error: a sequence one base away is much more abundant. The J gene is TRBJ2-5, the V gene TRBV6-1; D might be TRBD2 (6 bases). The germline V gene has CDR1 MNHNS and CDR2 SASEGT. There are 15 residues in the CDR3. V gave up 10 bases and J gave up 2 bases, with 20 bases separating them. The CDR3 reads CAIKARTKRQETQYF. The CDR3 bases are TGTGCCATTAAAGCCCGGACTAAAAGGCAAGAGACCCAGTACTTC.

In regard to this clonotype: This may be a read error: a much more frequent sequence differs by one nucleotide. The chain combines TRBV6-6 with TRBJ1-3, with D hard to call. The CDR3 runs 14 residues. Germline V gene lookup returns CDR1 MNHNY and CDR2 SVGAGI (reference sequence). The CDR3 region is CDSSYSESGNTIYF. CDR3 bases: TGTGACAGCAGTTACTCGGAATCTGGAAACACCATATATTTT.

This rearrangement joins TRBV5-5 to TRBJ2-3; D remains unclear. The CDR3 has 15 amino acids. The germline CDR1 and CDR2 sequences are SGHKS and YYEKEE (reference sequence). Trimming cost V 3 bases and J 2 bases, with 13 bases left between them. This CDR3 reads CASSSWADHTDTQYF. CDR3 sequence (DNA): TGTGCCAGCAGCTCGTGGGCAGATCACACAGATACGCAGTATTTT.

This chain uses TRBV11-2 with TRBJ2-5, with 8 bases that match TRBD2. This CDR3 has 14 amino acids. From germline, CDR1 is SGHAT and CDR2 FQNNGV. J lost 7 bases, V lost 2 bases, and 6 bases had no gene match. The CDR3 protein is CASSLQLAEVTQYF. CDR3 sequence (DNA): TGTGCCAGCAGCTTACAACTAGCGGAAGTGACCCAGTACTTC.

V gene TRBV6-1 combines with J gene TRBJ2-7; D is undetermined. V was shortened by 7 bases and J by 0 bases, with 10 bases between the two germline ends. The CDR3 runs to 13 residues. The germline gives CDR1 MNHNS, CDR2 SASEGT. The CDR3 DNA is TGTGCCAGCATTGAGCTTAGCTCCTACGAGCAGTACTTC. It translates to CASIELSSYEQYF.

Points on this clonotype: This CDR3 is missing its conserved last phenylalanine or tryptophan, likely due to a read error. This chain links TRBV29-1 with TRBJ2-5; D unresolved. The CDR3 is 11 amino acids. Deletions cut 4 bases from V and 2 bases from J, with 5 bases between. CDR1 and CDR2 from the germline V gene are SQVTM and ANQGSEA. CDR3 bases: TGCAGCGTTGGGCCTCAAGAGACCCAGTACCTC. It codes for CSVGPQETQYL.

Concerning this clonotype: Possible read error: a much larger clone is one base away. The rearrangement links TRBV29-1 to TRBJ2-1, with D maybe TRBD2 (6 bases). The germline V gene has CDR1 SQVTM and CDR2 ANQGSEA. With 4 bases removed from V and 6 bases from J, the gap between germline ends came to 16 bases. This CDR3 has 14 residues. The CDR3 region is CSVARSMGGNEQFF. The CDR3 nucleotides read TGCAGCGTTGCTAGGTCCATGGGGGGCAATGAGCAGTTCTTC.

The chain links TRBV7-9 to TRBJ1-1; perhaps TRBD1 as D (6 bases). The CDR3 has 14 residues. V lost 1 base, J lost 5 bases, and 11 bases lay in between. The germline CDR1 and CDR2 sequences are SEHNR and FQNEAQ (reference sequence). This CDR3 is CASSLDRVGTEAFF. CDR3 coding DNA: TGTGCCAGCAGCTTAGACAGGGTTGGGACTGAAGCTTTCTTT.

The sample holds many counts of this clonotype. This chain uses TRBV12-3 or TRBV12-4 with TRBJ1-2; D not resolved. V was trimmed by 1 base and J by 0 bases, leaving 3 bases between them. This CDR3 has 13 residues. The CDR3 nucleotides are TGTGCCAGCAGTTTAGAATCTAACTATGGCTACACCTTC. Translated: CASSLESNYGYTF.

Remarks on this clonotype: One end of the junction does not line up with germline, which may come from a read error. The chain uses TRBV12-3 or TRBV12-4 and TRBJ1-5; a weak D match, TRBD1 (5 bases). The CDR3 extends over 16 amino acids. DNA for the CDR3: TGTGCCAGCAGTTTAGGCCGGGGCAGGGATAATCATCCCCAGCATTTT. Protein sequence: CASSLGRGRDNHPQHF.

This clonotype was seen a single time. Because the CDR3 is missing its conserved closing phenylalanine or tryptophan, this is likely a read error. V and J are TRBV6-1 and TRBJ1-5; tentative D call: TRBD1 (5 bases). V dropped 6 bases and J dropped 6 bases, with 12 bases sitting between them. In germline, CDR1 is MNHNS, CDR2 SASEGT. CDR3 length equals 13 residues. CDR3 amino acids: CASSGTVGQPQHL. CDR3 DNA: TGTGCCAGCAGCGGGACTGTGGGTCAGCCCCAGCATCTT.

A few counts support this clonotype. An end of the junction does not agree with germline; a read error may underlie this. The V gene is TRBV28, the J gene TRBJ2-1; 13 positions agree with TRBD2. Germline CDR1 and CDR2: MDHEN and SYDVKM. The CDR3 runs 19 residues. The CDR3 sequence is CVSSFAGLAGLSSHNEQFF. CDR3 sequence (DNA): TGTGTCAGTAGTTTTGCGGGACTAGCGGGATTGAGCTCCCACAATGAGCAGTTCTTC. The entire variable domain, with the rest obtained from reference TRBV28 and TRBJ2-1, is as follows: DVKVTQSSRYLVKRTGEKVFLECVQDMDHENMFWYRQDPGLGLRLIYFSYDVKMKEKGDIPEGYSVSREKKERFSLILESASTNQTSMYLCVSSFAGLAGLSSHNEQFFGPGTRLTVL.